A selection of T cell receptor beta chains follows, all from one sample in a study of post-analysis software for immune sequencing data. TCRdb itself ran the PCR reads through MiXCR, one entry per CDR3 protein. This sample has 450,000 to 700,000 distinct CDR3 sequences, with around 47% found just once. Specimen: blood. Source of these receptors: a girl aged 5-17 years with multiple sclerosis. Each CDR3 is given without its conserved first and last residue.

j_call v_call cdr3_aa
TRBJ2-3 TRBV5-1 ASSLALDTDTQY
TRBJ1-6 TRBV4-1 ASSQKGQKTYNSPLH
TRBJ1-1 TRBV6-5 ASGQGGDAEAF
TRBJ1-2 TRBV12-3/TRBV12-4 ASSLWRGGYT
TRBJ2-3 TRBV27 ASSLDSYTDTQY
TRBJ2-7 TRBV29-1 SVAATGSYEQY
TRBJ2-1 TRBV7-9 ASSLIGFSGVNEQF
TRBJ1-1 TRBV29-1 SATQGGNTEAF
TRBJ2-7 TRBV18 ASSPEGLYEQY
TRBJ2-7 TRBV6-7 ASSSPGQGAGEQY
TRBJ2-3 TRBV20-1 SASRDTSTDTQY
TRBJ1-2 TRBV7-2 ASSQDGRGYT
TRBJ2-1 TRBV25-1 ASSVGVQVPLNEQF
TRBJ1-1 TRBV29-1 SPFRSGTEAF
TRBJ1-5 TRBV5-1 ASSWEGRINQPQH
TRBJ2-1 TRBV27 ASSPKPAGNEQF
TRBJ1-1 TRBV10-3 AISESQGANTEAF
TRBJ1-5 TRBV6-5 ASSFSVGQPQH